These T cell receptor beta chains were read from a single sample in a study of molecular identifiers for immune sequencing clone quantification. TCRdb used MiXCR to reprocess the PCR reads, holding one entry per CDR3 protein. Of fewer than 350,000 distinct CDR3 sequences in the sample, 20% to 25% were seen once. The specimen was naive CD8+ T cells from blood, with Jurkat cell RNA spiked in. These receptors came from a human donor in good health. Some libraries in this study had Jurkat cell RNA spiked in. Each CDR3 is given with its conserved first and last residue. The D gene is left open where the match is weak. Only some rows state a clone size, as once, few, many or a class for expanded clones.

-	TRBV29-1	few	TRBJ1-2	CSVEDGPSGYTF	TGCAGCGTTGAAGATGGCCCTTCTGGCTACACCTTC
-	TRBV12-3/TRBV12-4	-	TRBJ2-3	CASSFRGTDTQYF	TGTGCCAGCAGTTTCAGAGGCACAGATACGCAGTATTTT
-	TRBV7-2	-	TRBJ2-3	CASSLDPGADTQYF	TGTGCCAGCAGCTTAGACCCAGGGGCAGATACGCAGTATTTT
-	TRBV9	many	TRBJ2-2	CASSVGESRTGELFF	TGTGCCAGCAGCGTAGGGGAATCGAGAACCGGGGAGCTGTTTTTT
-	TRBV7-8	-	TRBJ2-7	CASSFTQGNEQYF	TGTGCCAGCAGCTTTACGCAGGGGAACGAGCAGTACTTC
-	TRBV10-3	-	TRBJ1-2	CAISARSREFDGLYGYTF	TGTGCCATCAGCGCCCGATCCAGGGAATTCGACGGGCTTTATGGCTACACCTTC
-	TRBV24-1	few	TRBJ2-1	CATSDLPSVYNEQFF	TGTGCCACCAGTGATTTGCCTAGCGTGTACAATGAGCAGTTCTTC
-	TRBV3-1	many	TRBJ2-2	CASSPEGGTVAGELFF	TGTGCCAGCAGCCCCGAGGGCGGGACCGTCGCCGGGGAGCTGTTTTTT
TRBD2	TRBV12-3/TRBV12-4	many	TRBJ2-2	CASSYTSGGSGELFF	TGTGCCAGCAGTTACACTAGCGGGGGTAGCGGGGAGCTGTTTTTT
TRBD1	TRBV19	-	TRBJ2-7	CASSAGTGGAYEQYF	TGTGCCAGTAGTGCCGGGACAGGGGGTGCCTACGAGCAGTACTTC
-	TRBV20-1	many	TRBJ2-3	CSASGSWTDTQYF	TGCAGTGCTAGCGGGAGTTGGACAGATACGCAGTATTTT
-	TRBV11-2	few	TRBJ2-6	CASSSRTRGSGANVLTF	TGTGCCAGCAGCTCTCGGACCAGGGGCTCTGGGGCCAACGTCCTGACTTTC
-	TRBV2	many	TRBJ2-7	CASRRDSGEQYF	TGTGCCAGCAGGAGGGACTCCGGCGAGCAGTACTTC
TRBD2	TRBV27	few	TRBJ2-3	CASSLEVAGNTDTQYF	TGTGCCAGCAGTTTAGAGGTAGCGGGGAACACAGATACGCAGTATTTT
TRBD1	TRBV20-1	many	TRBJ1-1	CSAAFYRDSGEYTEAFF	TGCAGTGCCGCCTTCTACCGGGACAGTGGGGAGTACACTGAAGCTTTCTTT
TRBD2	TRBV20-1	many	TRBJ2-3	CSVYSGTSTDTQYF	TGCAGTGTTTATAGCGGGACTAGCACAGATACGCAGTATTTT
-	TRBV5-4	many	TRBJ1-1	CASSLDQHTEAFF	TGTGCCAGCAGCTTGGACCAACACACTGAAGCTTTCTTT
-	TRBV28	many	TRBJ2-7	CASSLPGSTYEQYF	TGTGCCAGCAGTTTACCGGGTTCCACCTACGAGCAGTACTTC
-	TRBV20-1	many	TRBJ2-3	CSARRPAEGTDTQYF	TGCAGTGCTAGGAGGCCCGCGGAGGGCACAGATACGCAGTATTTT
TRBD1	TRBV20-1	few	TRBJ1-2	CSARDYRGSPPRGTTHGYTF	TGCAGTGCTAGAGATTACAGGGGTTCGCCCCCCCGTGGGACTACCCATGGCTACACCTTC
TRBD1	TRBV18	many	TRBJ2-7	CASSPPPGDRGPGQYF	TGTGCCAGCTCACCTCCGCCAGGTGACAGGGGGCCCGGGCAGTACTTC
-	TRBV6-6	many	TRBJ2-7	CASSQHRAEQYF	TGTGCCAGCAGTCAGCACCGGGCTGAGCAGTACTTC
-	TRBV5-6	few	TRBJ2-7	CASSYGLGTYEQYF	TGTGCCAGCAGCTATGGTTTGGGCACCTACGAGCAGTACTTC
-	TRBV6-5	many	TRBJ2-7	CASSYPTGGNYEQYF	TGTGCCAGCAGTTACCCGACGGGCGGAAACTACGAGCAGTACTTC
-	TRBV4-3	once	TRBJ1-1	CASSQDRTGTTEAFF	TGCGCCAGCAGCCAAGATCGCACAGGGACGACTGAAGCTTTCTTT
-	TRBV6-5	many	TRBJ2-2	CASSFSSTNTGELFF	TGTGCCAGCAGTTTCTCGTCGACCAACACCGGGGAGCTGTTTTTT
-	TRBV4-1	many	TRBJ2-5	CASSLPDETQYF	TGCGCCAGCAGCCTTCCGGACGAGACCCAGTACTTC
-	TRBV19	few	TRBJ1-1	CASSIGTTGGDTEAFF	TGTGCCAGTAGTATAGGTACAACCGGGGGAGACACTGAAGCTTTCTTT
-	TRBV7-2	many	TRBJ2-7	CASSPRGSSYEQYF	TGTGCCAGCAGCCCCCGAGGGAGCTCCTACGAGCAGTACTTC
-	TRBV5-1	-	TRBJ2-7	CASSLERGAPYEQYF	TGCGCCAGCAGCTTAGAAAGGGGCGCACCCTACGAGCAGTACTTC
-	TRBV30	-	TRBJ2-7	CAWSVATSYEQYF	TGTGCCTGGAGTGTTGCTACTTCCTACGAGCAGTACTTC
TRBD2	TRBV27	-	TRBJ2-1	CASSLWTSGRLDEQFF	TGTGCCAGCAGTTTGTGGACTAGCGGCCGTTTAGATGAGCAGTTCTTC
TRBD2	TRBV6-1	-	TRBJ2-7	CASSYSGSLGYGQYF	TGTGCCAGCAGCTATAGCGGGAGCCTTGGCTACGGGCAGTACTTC
-	TRBV6-2/TRBV6-3	-	TRBJ1-1	CASSPDIPYVGEGDPEAFF	TGTGCCAGCAGCCCCGACATTCCTTATGTCGGAGAGGGTGATCCTGAAGCTTTCTTT
TRBD2	TRBV10-3	-	TRBJ2-5	CAISDPTSGLTQETLYF	TGTGCCATCAGTGACCCTACTAGCGGTCTAACCCAAGAGACCCTGTACTTC
-	TRBV5-6	many	TRBJ2-3	CASTQSGLFTDTQYF	TGTGCCAGCACCCAATCAGGGCTATTCACAGATACGCAGTATTTT